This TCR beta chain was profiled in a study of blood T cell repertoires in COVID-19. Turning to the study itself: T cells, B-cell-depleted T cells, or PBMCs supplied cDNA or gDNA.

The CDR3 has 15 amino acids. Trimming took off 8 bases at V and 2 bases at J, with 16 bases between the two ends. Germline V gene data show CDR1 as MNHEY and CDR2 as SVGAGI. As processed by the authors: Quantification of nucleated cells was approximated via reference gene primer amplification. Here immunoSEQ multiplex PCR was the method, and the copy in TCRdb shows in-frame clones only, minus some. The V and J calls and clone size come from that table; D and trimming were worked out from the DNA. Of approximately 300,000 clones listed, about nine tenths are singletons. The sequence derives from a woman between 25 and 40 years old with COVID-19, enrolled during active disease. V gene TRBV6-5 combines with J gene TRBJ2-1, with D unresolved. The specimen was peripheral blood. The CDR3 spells CASALTQTPYNEQFF. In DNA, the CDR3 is TGTGCCAGCGCCCTTACGCAGACACCCTACAATGAGCAGTTCTTC.